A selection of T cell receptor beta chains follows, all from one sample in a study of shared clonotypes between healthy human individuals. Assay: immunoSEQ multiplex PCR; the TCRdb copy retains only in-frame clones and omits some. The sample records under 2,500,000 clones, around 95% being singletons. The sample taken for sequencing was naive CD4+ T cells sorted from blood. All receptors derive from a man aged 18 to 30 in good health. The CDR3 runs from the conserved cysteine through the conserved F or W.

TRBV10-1	CAWSGGARAREDTQYF
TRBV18	CASSPKGFSEAFF
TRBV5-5	CASSLVSADSPLHF
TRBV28	CASSLVRLAGGAEQYF
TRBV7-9	CAGEPSGRNEQYF
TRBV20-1	CSASGTGEQFF
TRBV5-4	CASSPDRGSNTIYF
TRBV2	CASSVGTLEQYF
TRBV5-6	CASSFRAAGRGTEAFF
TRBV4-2	CASSQGEVSNQPQHF
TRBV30	CAWSPGLPANEQFF
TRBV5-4	CASSFNRADTQYF
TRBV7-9	CASSLFTGSSNQPQHF
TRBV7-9	CASSTSGTRSGANVLTF
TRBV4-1	CASSQDTGQPLSGNTIYF
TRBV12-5	CASGLVPGQPQHF
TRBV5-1	CASSLDTGIAVTEAFF
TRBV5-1	CASSLGTGTGELFF
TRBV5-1	CASSSGTSGFLAKNIQYF
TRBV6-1	CASSENKAGAMVQYF
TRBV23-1	CASSQSRQDSNQPQHF
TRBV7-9	CASSLGGTGGIHSPLHF